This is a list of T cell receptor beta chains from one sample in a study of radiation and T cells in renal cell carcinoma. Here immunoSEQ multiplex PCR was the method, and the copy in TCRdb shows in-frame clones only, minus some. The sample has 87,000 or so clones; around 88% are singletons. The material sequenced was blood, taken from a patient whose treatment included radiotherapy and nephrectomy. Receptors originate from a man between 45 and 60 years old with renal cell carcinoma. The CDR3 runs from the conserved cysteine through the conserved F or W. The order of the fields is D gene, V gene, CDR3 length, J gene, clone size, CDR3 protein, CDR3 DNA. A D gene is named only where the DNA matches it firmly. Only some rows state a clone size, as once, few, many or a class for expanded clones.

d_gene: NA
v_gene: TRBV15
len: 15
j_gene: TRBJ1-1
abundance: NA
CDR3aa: CATHAGTRMNTEAFF
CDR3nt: TGTGCGACGCATGCAGGGACGAGGATGAACACTGAAGCTTTCTTT

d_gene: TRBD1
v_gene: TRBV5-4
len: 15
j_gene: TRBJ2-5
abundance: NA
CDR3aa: CASSGPTGEGETQYF
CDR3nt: TGTGCCAGCAGCGGCCCGACAGGGGAAGGAGAGACCCAGTACTTC

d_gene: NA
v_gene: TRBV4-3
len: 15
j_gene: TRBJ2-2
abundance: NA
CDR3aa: CASSQRSGITGELFF
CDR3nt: TGCGCCAGCAGCCAACGGTCCGGAATCACCGGGGAGCTGTTTTTT

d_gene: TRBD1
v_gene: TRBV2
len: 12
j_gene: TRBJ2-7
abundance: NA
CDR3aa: CATDRQGYEQYF
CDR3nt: TGTGCCACGGACCGACAGGGCTACGAGCAGTACTTC

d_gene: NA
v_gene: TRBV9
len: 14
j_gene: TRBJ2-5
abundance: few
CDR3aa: CASSVALKEETQYF
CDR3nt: TGTGCCAGCAGCGTCGCGTTGAAGGAAGAGACCCAGTACTTC

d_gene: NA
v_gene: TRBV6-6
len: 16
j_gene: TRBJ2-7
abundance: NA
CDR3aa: CASSYSRDRPAYEQYF
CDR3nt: TGTGCCAGCAGTTACTCGAGGGACCGACCCGCCTACGAGCAGTACTTC

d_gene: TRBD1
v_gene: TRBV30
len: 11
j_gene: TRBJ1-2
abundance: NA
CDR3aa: CAWSPDRQINF
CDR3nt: TGTGCCTGGAGTCCGGACAGGCAGATTAACTTC

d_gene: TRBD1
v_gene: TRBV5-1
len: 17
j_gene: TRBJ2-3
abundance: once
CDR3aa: CASSLLPGQWSTDTQYF
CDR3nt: TGCGCCAGCAGCTTGTTGCCGGGACAGTGGAGCACAGATACGCAGTATTTT

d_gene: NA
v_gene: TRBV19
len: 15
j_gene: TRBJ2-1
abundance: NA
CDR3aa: CASSSQGIAYNEQFF
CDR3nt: TGTGCCAGTAGCTCGCAGGGTATAGCCTACAATGAGCAGTTCTTC

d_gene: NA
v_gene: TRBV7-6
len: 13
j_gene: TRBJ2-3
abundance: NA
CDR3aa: CASSSERTDTQYF
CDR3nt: TGTGCCAGCAGTTCGGAGCGCACAGATACGCAGTATTTT

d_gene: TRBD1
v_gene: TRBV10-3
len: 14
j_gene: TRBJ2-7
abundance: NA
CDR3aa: CAISEGQGYYEQYF
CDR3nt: TGTGCCATCAGCGAGGGACAGGGGTACTACGAGCAGTACTTC

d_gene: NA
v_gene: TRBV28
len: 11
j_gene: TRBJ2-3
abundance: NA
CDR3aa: CASSFGDTQYF
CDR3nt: TGTGCCAGCAGTTTCGGGGATACGCAGTATTTT

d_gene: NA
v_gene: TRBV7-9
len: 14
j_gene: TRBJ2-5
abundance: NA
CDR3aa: CASRPIAWQQTQYF
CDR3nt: TGTGCCAGCAGGCCTATTGCCTGGCAGCAGACCCAGTACTTC

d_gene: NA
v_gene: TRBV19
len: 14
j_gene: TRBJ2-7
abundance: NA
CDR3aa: CASSTPGRTYEQYF
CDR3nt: TGTGCCAGTAGTACGCCGGGACGGACCTACGAGCAGTACTTC

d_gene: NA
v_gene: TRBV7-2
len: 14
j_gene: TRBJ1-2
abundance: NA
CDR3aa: CASSSGTGYYGYTF
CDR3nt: TGTGCCAGCAGCTCCGGGACGGGTTACTATGGCTACACCTTC

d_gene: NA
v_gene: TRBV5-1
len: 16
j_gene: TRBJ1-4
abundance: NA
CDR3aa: CASSATSQAYGEKLFF
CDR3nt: TGCGCCAGCAGCGCCACCTCACAGGCGTACGGTGAAAAACTGTTTTTT

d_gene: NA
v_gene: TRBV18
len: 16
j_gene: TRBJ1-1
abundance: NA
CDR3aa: CASSPRVTTTDTEAFF
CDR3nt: TGTGCCAGCTCACCACGCGTCACCACGACTGACACTGAAGCTTTCTTT

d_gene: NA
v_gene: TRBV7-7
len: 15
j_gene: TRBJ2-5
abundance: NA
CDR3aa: CASSYRASREETQYF
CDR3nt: TGTGCTAGCAGCTACCGGGCCTCCCGGGAGGAGACCCAGTACTTC

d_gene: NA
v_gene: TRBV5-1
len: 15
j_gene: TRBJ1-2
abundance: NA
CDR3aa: CASSLGRQGAGGYTF
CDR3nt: TGCGCCAGCTCTCTAGGTAGGCAGGGTGCGGGTGGCTACACCTTC

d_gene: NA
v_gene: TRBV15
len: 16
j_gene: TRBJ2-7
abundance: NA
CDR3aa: CATSRDRVVTDIEQYF
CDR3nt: TGTGCCACCAGCAGAGATCGCGTGGTGACTGACATCGAGCAGTACTTC

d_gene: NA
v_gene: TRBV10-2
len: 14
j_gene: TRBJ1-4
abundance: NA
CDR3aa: CASRTLATNEKLFF
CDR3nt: TGCGCCAGCAGAACCCTTGCAACTAATGAAAAACTGTTTTTT

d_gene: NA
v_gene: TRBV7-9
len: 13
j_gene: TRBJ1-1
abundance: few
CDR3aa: CASSFFLNTEAFF
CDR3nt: TGTGCCAGCAGCTTCTTCCTCAACACTGAAGCTTTCTTT

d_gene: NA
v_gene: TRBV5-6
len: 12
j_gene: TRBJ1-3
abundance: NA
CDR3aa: CASSFSGNTIYF
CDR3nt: TGTGCCAGCAGCTTCTCTGGAAACACCATATATTTT

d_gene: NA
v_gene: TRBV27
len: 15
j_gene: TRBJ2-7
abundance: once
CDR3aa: CASRGPGRSSYEQYF
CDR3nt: TGTGCCAGCAGGGGACCCGGTCGGAGCTCCTACGAGCAGTACTTC

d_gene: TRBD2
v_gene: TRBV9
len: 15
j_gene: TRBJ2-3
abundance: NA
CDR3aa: CAAGSGGAYIDTQYF
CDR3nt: TGTGCCGCAGGTAGCGGGGGGGCTTACATAGATACGCAGTATTTT

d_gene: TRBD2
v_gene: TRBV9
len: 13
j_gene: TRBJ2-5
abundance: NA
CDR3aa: CASSVGEGETQYF
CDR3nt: TGTGCCAGCAGCGTAGGGGAGGGCGAGACCCAGTACTTC

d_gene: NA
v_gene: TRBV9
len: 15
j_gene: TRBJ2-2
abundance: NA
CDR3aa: CASSPVRLAAGELFF
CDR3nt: TGTGCCAGCAGCCCGGTGAGGCTAGCAGCGGGGGAGCTGTTTTTT

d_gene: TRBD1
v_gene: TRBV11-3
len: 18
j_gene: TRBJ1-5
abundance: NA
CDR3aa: CASSFIRGRGNSNQPQHF
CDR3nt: TGTGCCAGCAGCTTTATTCGGGGCAGGGGGAATAGCAATCAGCCCCAGCATTTT

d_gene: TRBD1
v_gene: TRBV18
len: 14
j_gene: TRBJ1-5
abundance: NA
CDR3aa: CASSPTGEDQPQHF
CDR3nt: TGTGCCAGCTCACCAACAGGGGAAGATCAGCCCCAGCATTTT

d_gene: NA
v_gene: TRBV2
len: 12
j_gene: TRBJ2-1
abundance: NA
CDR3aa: CASSDFGNEQFF
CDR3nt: TGTGCCAGCAGTGATTTTGGCAATGAGCAGTTCTTC

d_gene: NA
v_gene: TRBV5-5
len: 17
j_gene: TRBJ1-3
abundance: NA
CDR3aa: CASSDYRARSSGNTIYF
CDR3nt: TGTGCCAGCAGCGACTACAGGGCACGGAGCTCTGGAAACACCATATATTTT

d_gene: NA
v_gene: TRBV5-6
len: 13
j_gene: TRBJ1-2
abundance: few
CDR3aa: CASSLDWTDGYTF
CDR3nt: TGTGCCAGCAGCTTGGATTGGACGGATGGCTACACCTTC

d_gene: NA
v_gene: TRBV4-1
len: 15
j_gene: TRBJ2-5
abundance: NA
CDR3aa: CASSQDRGSGQEQYF
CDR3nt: TGCGCCAGCAGCCAAGATCGGGGTTCGGGTCAAGAGCAGTACTTC

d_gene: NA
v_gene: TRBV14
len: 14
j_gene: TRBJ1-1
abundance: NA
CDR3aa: CASSQDRQWPEAFF
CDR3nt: TGTGCCAGCAGCCAGGACAGACAGTGGCCTGAAGCTTTCTTT

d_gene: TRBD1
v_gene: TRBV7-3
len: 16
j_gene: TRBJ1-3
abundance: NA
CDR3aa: CASSLPGTGSGNTIYF
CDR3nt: TGTGCCAGCAGCTTACCTGGGACAGGGTCTGGAAACACCATATATTTT

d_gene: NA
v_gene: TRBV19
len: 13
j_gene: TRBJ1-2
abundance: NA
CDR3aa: CASSRKGIGGYTF
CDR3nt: TGTGCCAGTAGTAGGAAGGGAATCGGTGGCTACACCTTC

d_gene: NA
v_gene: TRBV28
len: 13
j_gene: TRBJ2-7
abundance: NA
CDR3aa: CASSFIASTEQYF
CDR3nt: TGTGCCAGCAGTTTTATCGCTAGTACCGAGCAGTACTTC

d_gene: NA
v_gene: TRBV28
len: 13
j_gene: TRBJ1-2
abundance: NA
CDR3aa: CASSLNGDQINQF
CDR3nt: TGTGCCAGCAGTTTAAACGGAGACCAGATCAACCAATTC

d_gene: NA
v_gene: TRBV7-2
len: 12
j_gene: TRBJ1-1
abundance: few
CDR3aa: CASSLRETEAFF
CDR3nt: TGTGCCAGCAGCCTCCGGGAGACTGAAGCTTTCTTT

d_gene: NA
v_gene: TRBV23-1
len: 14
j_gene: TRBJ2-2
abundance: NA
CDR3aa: CASGPKGDYAELFF
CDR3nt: TGCGCCAGCGGACCTAAAGGGGATTACGCGGAGCTGTTTTTT

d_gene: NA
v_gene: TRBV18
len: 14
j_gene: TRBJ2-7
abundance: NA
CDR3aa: CASSPGQHSYEQYF
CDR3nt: TGTGCCAGCTCACCGGGACAACACTCCTACGAGCAGTACTTC

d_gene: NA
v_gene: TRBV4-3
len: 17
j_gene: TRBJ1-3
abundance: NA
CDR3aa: CASSQYPQEHSGNTIYF
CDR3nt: TGCGCCAGCAGCCAATACCCACAGGAGCACTCTGGAAACACCATATATTTT

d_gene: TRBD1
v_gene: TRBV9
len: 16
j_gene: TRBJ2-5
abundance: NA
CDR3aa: CASSTLDGDRGETQYF
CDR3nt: TGTGCCAGCAGCACCCTTGACGGGGACAGGGGAGAGACCCAGTACTTC

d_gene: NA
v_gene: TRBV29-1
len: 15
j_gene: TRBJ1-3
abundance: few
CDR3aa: CSVGNVGVSGNTIYF
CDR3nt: TGCAGCGTGGGGAATGTAGGGGTCTCTGGAAACACCATATATTTT